Following are 10 T cell receptor beta chains from one sample sequenced in a study of cytomegalovirus exposure and HLA in healthy donors. Both 60 Vbeta primers and 13 Jbeta primers went into the PCR. Repertoires were generated with immunoSEQ multiplex PCR, while TCRdb's copy carries only in-frame clones and drops some. The sample records 63,000 or so clones, about 82% being singletons. Sequencing used PBMCs. Receptors originate from a woman in her 30s in good health and CMV-seronegative.

V is TRBV2 and J is TRBJ2-6, with 14 bases identical to TRBD2. V shed 6 bases and J 0 bases; nucleotides not matched to a gene: 10. Germline V gene sequence: CDR1 SNHLY, CDR2 FYNNEI. CDR3 length equals 20 residues. The CDR3 DNA reads as TGTGCCAGCAGGGACCCAGGGACTAGCGGGGGCCTCTCTGGGGCCAACGTCCTGACTTTC. Its protein product is CASRDPGTSGGLSGANVLTF. The whole variable domain, remainder taken from reference TRBV2 and TRBJ2-6, is EPEVTQTPSHQVTQMGQEVILRCVPISNHLYFYWYRQILGQKVEFLVSFYNNEISEKSEIFDDQFSVERPDGSNFTLKIRSTKLEDSAMYFCASRDPGTSGGLSGANVLTFGAGSRLTVL.

This sequence joins TRBV7-9 and TRBJ2-1; 9 nucleotides match TRBD2. Per germline, CDR1 SEHNR and CDR2 FQNEAQ (reference sequence). CDR3 size: 12 residues. With 4 bases clipped from V and 16 bases from J, the junction kept 8 bases outside the gene matches. DNA of the CDR3: TGTGCCAGCAGCTCGCCGGGGACTAGCCGTTTCTTC. Translating gives CASSSPGTSRFF.

The CDR3 DNA is TGTGCCAGCAGCGTGTCACAGGGAAGCAATCAGCCCCAGCATTTT. Amino acids: CASSVSQGSNQPQHF. This rearrangement joins TRBV9 to TRBJ1-5; D perhaps matches TRBD1 (6 bases). V gave up 2 bases and J gave up 1 base, with 10 bases separating them. CDR3 length: 15 residues. Germline CDR1 reads SGDLS; CDR2 reads YYNGEE.

This chain uses TRBV7-9 with TRBJ2-7; 7 positions agree with TRBD2. The CDR3 covers 14 residues. Germline CDR1 and CDR2: SEHNR and FQNEAQ (reference sequence). Trimming cost V 5 bases and J 7 bases; bases outside gene matches: 11. The CDR3: CASSKGRGFGEQYF. The CDR3 bases are TGTGCCAGCAGCAAAGGGCGGGGGTTTGGGGAGCAGTACTTC.

This clone was seen only a few times. The rearrangement links TRBV11-2 to TRBJ2-7; TRBD1 might be the D (6 bases). V was pared by 5 bases and J by 6 bases, with 17 bases between. The CDR3 sequence is 14 residues long. The germline V gene encodes CDR1 SGHAT and CDR2 FQNNGV. The CDR3: CASSLPSQGSEQYF. Here the CDR3 DNA reads TGTGCCAGCAGCCTTCCTTCTCAGGGGAGCGAGCAGTACTTC.

CDR3 protein: CASSEEGRGETQYF. CDR3 nucleotide sequence: TGTGCCAGCAGTGAGGAGGGGAGGGGTGAGACCCAGTACTTC. The chain joins TRBV2 to TRBJ2-5; TRBD2 matches 7 bases. The CDR3 contains 14 residues. CDR1 and CDR2 (germline): SNHLY, FYNNEI. The trim removed 3 bases at V and 5 bases at J, leaving 6 bases unmatched. The full variable domain, its missing parts supplied by reference TRBV2 and TRBJ2-5, is EPEVTQTPSHQVTQMGQEVILRCVPISNHLYFYWYRQILGQKVEFLVSFYNNEISEKSEIFDDQFSVERPDGSNFTLKIRSTKLEDSAMYFCASSEEGRGETQYFGPGTRLLVL.

The chain is built from TRBV28 and TRBJ1-1, with 8 bases that match TRBD1. CDR3 length: 14 residues. Germline CDR1 reads MDHEN; CDR2 reads SYDVKM. V trimming: 5 bases; J trimming: 2 bases; junction bases outside the gene matches: 4. CDR3 sequence (DNA): TGTGCCAGCAGTGCCAGGGGGCGCAACACTGAAGCTTTCTTT. Translated: CASSARGRNTEAFF.

The sample holds one count of this clone. Additional DNA sequences in this sample encode the identical CDR3. The chain links TRBV29-1 to TRBJ2-2; 8 nucleotides line up with TRBD1. After removal of 4 bases from V and 1 base from J, the junction contained 2 bases not matched to a gene. Germline assignment: CDR1 SQVTM and CDR2 ANQGSEA. This CDR3 comprises 14 residues. The CDR3 nucleotides are TGCAGCGTTGCTGGGACAGGGAACACCGGGGAGCTGTTTTTT. This codes for CSVAGTGNTGELFF.

The chain's CDR3 is CASRSQGAGVEAFF. For the CDR3, the DNA is TGCGCCAGCCGTTCCCAAGGTGCAGGGGTTGAAGCTTTCTTT. The chain carries TRBV5-1 and TRBJ1-1; maybe TRBD1 (6 bases). The germline CDR1 and CDR2 sequences are SGHRS and YFSETQ. The V end was cut by 7 bases, the J end by 7 bases, with 20 bases between. The CDR3 extends over 14 amino acids.

The chain links TRBV6-1 to TRBJ1-1; D is ambiguous. The CDR3 has 14 amino acids. The germline V and J ends were trimmed by 3 bases and 1 base, with 9 bases remaining between them. Germline-derived CDR1 and CDR2 are MNHNS and SASEGT. The CDR3 sequence is CASSDHTSNTEAFF. The DNA of the CDR3 is TGTGCCAGCAGTGACCATACATCGAACACTGAAGCTTTCTTT.